This TCR beta chain derives from a study of CD8 T cells in ankylosing spondylitis. Notes on the study in general: In synovial fluid and blood from reactive arthritis, some motif variants were previously reported. For ankylosing spondylitis blood, a TCR beta motif of 7 to 9 highly homologous variants appeared characteristic.

The length of the CDR3 is 15 residues. Trimming removed 3 bases from V and 0 bases from J, with 15 bases in between. The germline CDR1 and CDR2 sequences are DFQATT and SNEGSKA (reference sequence). This clonotype was counted between two and nine times. Its antigen remains unknown. MiXCR was run by TCRdb on the 5' RACE reads, yielding one entry per CDR3 protein. The table lists hundreds of thousands of distinct CDR3 sequences, roughly 26% of them singletons. Sequencing was done on a sample of blood, either unsorted or a sorted T cell fraction (not recorded which). This chain connects TRBV20-1 to TRBJ2-7; D call uncertain. The TCR was taken from a male donor with ankylosing spondylitis. The CDR3 bases are TGCAGTGCTAGTAACAGTGTCCTTCTCTCCTACGAGCAGTACTTC. This codes for CSASNSVLLSYEQYF.